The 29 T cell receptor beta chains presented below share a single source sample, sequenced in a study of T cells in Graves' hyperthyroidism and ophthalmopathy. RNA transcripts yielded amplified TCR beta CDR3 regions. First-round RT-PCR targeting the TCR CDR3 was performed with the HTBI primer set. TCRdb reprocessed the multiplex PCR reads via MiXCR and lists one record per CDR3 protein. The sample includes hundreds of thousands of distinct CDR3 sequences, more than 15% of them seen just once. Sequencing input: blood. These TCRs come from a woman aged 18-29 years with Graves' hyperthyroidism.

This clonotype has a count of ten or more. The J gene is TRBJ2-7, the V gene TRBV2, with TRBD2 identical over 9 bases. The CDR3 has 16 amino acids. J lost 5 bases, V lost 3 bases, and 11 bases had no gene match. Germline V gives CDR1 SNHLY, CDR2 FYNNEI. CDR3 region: CASSEIGSGRVNEQYF. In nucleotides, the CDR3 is TGTGCCAGCAGTGAGATTGGTAGCGGGAGAGTCAACGAGCAGTACTTC.

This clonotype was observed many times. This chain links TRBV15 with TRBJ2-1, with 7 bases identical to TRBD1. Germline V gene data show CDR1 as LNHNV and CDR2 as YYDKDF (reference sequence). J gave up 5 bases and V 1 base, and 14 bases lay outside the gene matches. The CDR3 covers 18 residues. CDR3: CATSRAQTGVRLDNEQFF. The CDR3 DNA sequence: TGTGCCACCAGCAGAGCCCAAACAGGGGTAAGGCTTGACAATGAGCAGTTCTTC.

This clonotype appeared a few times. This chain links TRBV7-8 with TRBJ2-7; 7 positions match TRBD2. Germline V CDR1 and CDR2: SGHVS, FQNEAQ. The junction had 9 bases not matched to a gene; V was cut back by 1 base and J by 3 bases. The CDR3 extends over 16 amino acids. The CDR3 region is CASSLGRLAVGYEQYF. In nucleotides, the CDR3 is TGTGCCAGCAGCTTAGGACGGCTAGCGGTAGGCTACGAGCAGTACTTC.

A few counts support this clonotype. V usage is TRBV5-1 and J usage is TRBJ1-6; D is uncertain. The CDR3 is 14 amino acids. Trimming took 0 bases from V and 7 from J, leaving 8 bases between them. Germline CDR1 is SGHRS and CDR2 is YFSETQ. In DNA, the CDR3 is TGCGCCAGCAGCTTGGAACCGACAAATTCACCCCTCCACTTT. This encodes CASSLEPTNSPLHF.

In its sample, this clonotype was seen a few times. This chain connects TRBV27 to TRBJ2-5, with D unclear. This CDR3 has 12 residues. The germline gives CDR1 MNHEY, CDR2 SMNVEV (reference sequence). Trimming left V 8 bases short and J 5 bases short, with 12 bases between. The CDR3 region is CASGISQETQYF. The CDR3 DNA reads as TGTGCCAGCGGTATAAGCCAGGAGACCCAGTACTTC.

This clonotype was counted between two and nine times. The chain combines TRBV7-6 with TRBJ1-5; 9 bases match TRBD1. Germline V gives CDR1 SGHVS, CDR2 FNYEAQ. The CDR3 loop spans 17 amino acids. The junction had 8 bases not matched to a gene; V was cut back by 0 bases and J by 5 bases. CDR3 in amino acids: CASSLAVRDRGYQPQHF. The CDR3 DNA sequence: TGTGCCAGCAGCTTAGCGGTTCGAGACAGGGGGTATCAGCCCCAGCATTTT.

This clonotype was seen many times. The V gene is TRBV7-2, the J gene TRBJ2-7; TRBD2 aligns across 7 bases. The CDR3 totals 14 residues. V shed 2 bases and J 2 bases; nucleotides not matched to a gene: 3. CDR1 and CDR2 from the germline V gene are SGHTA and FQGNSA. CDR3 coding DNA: TGTGCCAGCAGCTTACAGCGGGGAACCTACGAGCAGTACTTC. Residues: CASSLQRGTYEQYF.

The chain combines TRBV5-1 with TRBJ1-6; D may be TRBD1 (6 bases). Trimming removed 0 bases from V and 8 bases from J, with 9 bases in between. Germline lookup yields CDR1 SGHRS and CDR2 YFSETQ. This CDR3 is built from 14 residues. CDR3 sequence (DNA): TGCGCCAGCAGCTTGGTATCAGGGGATTCACCCCTCCACTTT. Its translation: CASSLVSGDSPLHF.

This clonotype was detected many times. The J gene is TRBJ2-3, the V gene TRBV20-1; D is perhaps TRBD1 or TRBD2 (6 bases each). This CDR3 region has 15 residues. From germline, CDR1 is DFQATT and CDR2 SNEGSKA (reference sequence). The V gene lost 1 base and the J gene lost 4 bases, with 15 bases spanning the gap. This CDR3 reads CSARGGGGDPDTQYF. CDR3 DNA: TGCAGTGCTAGAGGTGGGGGCGGGGACCCAGATACGCAGTATTTT.

The CDR3 spells CASSLPRDTGELFF. The DNA of the CDR3 is TGTGCCAGCAGCTTGCCCCGGGACACCGGGGAGCTGTTTTTT. The chain combines TRBV5-4 with TRBJ2-2; no firm D call. The CDR3 is made up of 14 amino acids. V was shortened by 1 base and J by 3 bases, with 7 bases between the two germline ends. CDR1 is SGHNT and CDR2 is YYREEE in the germline V gene (reference sequence).

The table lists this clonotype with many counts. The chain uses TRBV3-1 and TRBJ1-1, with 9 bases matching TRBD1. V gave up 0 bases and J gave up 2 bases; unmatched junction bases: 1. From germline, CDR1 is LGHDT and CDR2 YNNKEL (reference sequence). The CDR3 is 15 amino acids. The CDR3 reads CASSQETGGNTEAFF. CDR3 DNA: TGTGCCAGCAGCCAAGAAACAGGGGGCAACACTGAAGCTTTCTTT. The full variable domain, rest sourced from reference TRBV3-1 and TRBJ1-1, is DTAVSQTPKYLVTQMGNDKSIKCEQNLGHDTMYWYKQDSKKFLKIMFSYNNKELIINETVPNRFSPKSPDKAHLNLHINSLELGDSAVYFCASSQETGGNTEAFFGQGTRLTVV.

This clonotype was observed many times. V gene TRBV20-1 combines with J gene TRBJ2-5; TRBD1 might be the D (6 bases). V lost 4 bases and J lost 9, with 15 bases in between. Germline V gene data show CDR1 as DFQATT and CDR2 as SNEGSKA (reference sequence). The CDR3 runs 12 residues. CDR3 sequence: CSAKTGPGPQYF. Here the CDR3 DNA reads TGCAGTGCTAAGACAGGTCCGGGGCCCCAGTACTTC.

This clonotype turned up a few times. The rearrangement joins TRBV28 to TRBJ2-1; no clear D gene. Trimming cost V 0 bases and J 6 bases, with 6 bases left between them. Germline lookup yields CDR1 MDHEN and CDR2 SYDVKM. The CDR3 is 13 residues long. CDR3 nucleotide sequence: TGTGCCAGCAGTTTATGGGGCCCCAATGAGCAGTTCTTC. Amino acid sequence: CASSLWGPNEQFF.

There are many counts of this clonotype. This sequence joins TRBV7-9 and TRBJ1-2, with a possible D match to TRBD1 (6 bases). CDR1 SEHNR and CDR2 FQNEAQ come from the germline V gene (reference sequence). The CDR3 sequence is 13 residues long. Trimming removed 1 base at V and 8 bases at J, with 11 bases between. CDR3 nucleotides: TGTGCCAGCAGCTTAGGGGGGCAGAGAGGCTACACCTTC. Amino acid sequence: CASSLGGQRGYTF. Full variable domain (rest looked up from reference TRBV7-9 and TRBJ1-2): DTGVSQNPRHKITKRGQNVTFRCDPISEHNRLYWYRQTLGQGPEFLTYFQNEAQLEKSRLLSDRFSAERPKGSFSTLEIQRTEQGDSAMYLCASSLGGQRGYTFGSGTRLTVV.

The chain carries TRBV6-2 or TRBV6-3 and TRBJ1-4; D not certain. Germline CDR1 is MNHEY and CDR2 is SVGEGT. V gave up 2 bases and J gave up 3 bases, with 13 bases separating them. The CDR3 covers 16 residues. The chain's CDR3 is CASSYSPVESNEKLFF. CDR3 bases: TGTGCCAGCAGTTACAGTCCGGTGGAGTCTAATGAAAAACTGTTTTTT.

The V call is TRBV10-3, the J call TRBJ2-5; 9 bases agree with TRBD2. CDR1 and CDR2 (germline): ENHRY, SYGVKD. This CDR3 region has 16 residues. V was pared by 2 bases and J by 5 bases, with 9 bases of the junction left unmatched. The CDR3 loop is CAISESGGKGRETQYF. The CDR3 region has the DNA TGTGCCATCAGTGAGAGCGGGGGGAAGGGCCGGGAGACCCAGTACTTC.

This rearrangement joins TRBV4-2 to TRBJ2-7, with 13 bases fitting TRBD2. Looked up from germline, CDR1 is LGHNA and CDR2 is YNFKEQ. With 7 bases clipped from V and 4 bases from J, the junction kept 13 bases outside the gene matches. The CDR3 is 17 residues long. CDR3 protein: CASIVHSGLAGLYEQYF. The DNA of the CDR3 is TGTGCCAGCATCGTCCATTCGGGACTAGCGGGACTATACGAGCAGTACTTC.

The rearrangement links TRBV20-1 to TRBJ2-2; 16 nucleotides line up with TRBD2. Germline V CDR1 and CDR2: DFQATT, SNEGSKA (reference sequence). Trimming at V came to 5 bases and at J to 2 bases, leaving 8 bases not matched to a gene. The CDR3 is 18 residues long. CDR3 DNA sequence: TGCAGTGCTCCGGGACTAGCGGGGGGGCTAAGAAACACCGGGGAGCTGTTTTTT. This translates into CSAPGLAGGLRNTGELFF.

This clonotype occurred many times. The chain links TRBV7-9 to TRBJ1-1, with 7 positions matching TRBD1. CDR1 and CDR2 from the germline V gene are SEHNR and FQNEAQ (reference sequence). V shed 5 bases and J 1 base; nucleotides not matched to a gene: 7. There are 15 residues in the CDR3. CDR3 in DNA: TGTGCCAGCAGCGACCGACAGGGTTGGAACACTGAAGCTTTCTTT. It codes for CASSDRQGWNTEAFF. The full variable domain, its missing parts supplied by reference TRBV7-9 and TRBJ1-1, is DTGVSQNPRHKITKRGQNVTFRCDPISEHNRLYWYRQTLGQGPEFLTYFQNEAQLEKSRLLSDRFSAERPKGSFSTLEIQRTEQGDSAMYLCASSDRQGWNTEAFFGQGTRLTVV.

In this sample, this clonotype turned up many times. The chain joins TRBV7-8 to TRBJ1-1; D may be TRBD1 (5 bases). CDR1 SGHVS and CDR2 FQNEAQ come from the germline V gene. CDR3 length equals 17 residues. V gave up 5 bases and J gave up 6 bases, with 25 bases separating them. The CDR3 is CASSQAVGAYLAPEAFF. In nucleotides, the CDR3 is TGTGCCAGCAGCCAAGCCGTTGGGGCATATCTCGCCCCTGAAGCTTTCTTT.

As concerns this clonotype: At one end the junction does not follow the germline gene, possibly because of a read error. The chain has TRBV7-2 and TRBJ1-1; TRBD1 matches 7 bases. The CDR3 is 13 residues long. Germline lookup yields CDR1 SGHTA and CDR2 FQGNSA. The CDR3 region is CVSSFKGATEAFF. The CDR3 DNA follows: TGTGTCAGCAGTTTTAAGGGGGCGACTGAAGCTTTCTTT.

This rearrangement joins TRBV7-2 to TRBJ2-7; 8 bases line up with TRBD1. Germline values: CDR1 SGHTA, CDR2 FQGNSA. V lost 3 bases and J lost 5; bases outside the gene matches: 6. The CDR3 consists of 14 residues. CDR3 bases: TGTGCCAGCAGCTTGGACAGGGAGACCGACGAGCAGTACTTC. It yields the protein CASSLDRETDEQYF.

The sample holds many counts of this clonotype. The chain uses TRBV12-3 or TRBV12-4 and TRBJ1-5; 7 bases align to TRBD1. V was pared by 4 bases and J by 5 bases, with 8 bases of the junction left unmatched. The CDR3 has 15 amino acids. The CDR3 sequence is CASSSRGAADQPQHF. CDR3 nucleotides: TGTGCCAGCAGTTCCAGGGGGGCGGCAGATCAGCCCCAGCATTTT.

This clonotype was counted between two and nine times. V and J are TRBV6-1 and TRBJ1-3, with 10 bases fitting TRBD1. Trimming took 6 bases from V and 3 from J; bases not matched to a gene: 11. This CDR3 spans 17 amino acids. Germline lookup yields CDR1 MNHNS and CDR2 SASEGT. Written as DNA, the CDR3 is TGTGCCAGCAGCAGAGCCGGGACAGGGGATTTTGGAAACACCATATATTTT. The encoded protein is CASSRAGTGDFGNTIYF.

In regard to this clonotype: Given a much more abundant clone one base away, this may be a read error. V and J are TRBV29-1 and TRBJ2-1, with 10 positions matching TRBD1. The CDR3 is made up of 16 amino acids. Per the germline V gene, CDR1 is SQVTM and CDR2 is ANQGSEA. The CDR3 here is CSVDPTGTGVGNEQLF. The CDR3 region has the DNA TGCAGCGTTGACCCGACGGGGACAGGGGTTGGGAATGAGCAGCTCTTC.

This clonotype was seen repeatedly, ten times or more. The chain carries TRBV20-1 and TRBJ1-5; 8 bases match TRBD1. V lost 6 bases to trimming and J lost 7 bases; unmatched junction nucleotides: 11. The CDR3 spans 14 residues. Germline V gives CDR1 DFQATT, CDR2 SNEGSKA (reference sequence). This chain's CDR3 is CSAMGRDRNQPQHF. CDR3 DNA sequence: TGCAGTGCAATGGGCCGGGACAGGAACCAGCCCCAGCATTTT.

DNA of the CDR3: TGCAGCGTCCGAGGACATGCCGTTGAAGCTTTCTTT. This codes for CSVRGHAVEAFF. The chain is built from TRBV29-1 and TRBJ1-1, with TRBD1 as a possible D gene (5 bases). This CDR3 spans 12 amino acids. Deletions cut 6 bases from V and 7 bases from J, with 15 bases between. From germline, CDR1 is SQVTM and CDR2 ANQGSEA. Using reference TRBV29-1 and TRBJ1-1 for the parts outside the CDR3, the full variable domain is SAVISQKPSRDICQRGTSLTIQCQVDSQVTMMFWYRQQPGQSLTLIATANQGSEATYESGFVIDKFPISRPNLTFSTLTVSNMSPEDSSIYLCSVRGHAVEAFFGQGTRLTVV.

CDR3 sequence reads: CASSLEGRGANVLTF. In DNA form, the CDR3 reads TGTGCCAGCAGTTTGGAGGGGCGTGGGGCCAACGTCCTGACTTTC. The V and J genes are TRBV12-3 or TRBV12-4 and TRBJ2-6, with D possibly being TRBD2 (6 bases). The CDR3 is 15 amino acids. The V end lost 3 bases, the J end lost 3 bases, and 9 bases lay between the germline ends.

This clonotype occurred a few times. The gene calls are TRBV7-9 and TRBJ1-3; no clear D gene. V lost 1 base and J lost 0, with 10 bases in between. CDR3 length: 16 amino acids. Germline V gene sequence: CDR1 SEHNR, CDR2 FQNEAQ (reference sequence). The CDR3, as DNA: TGTGCCAGCAGCTTAGAATTTGGGAGCTCTGGAAACACCATATATTTT. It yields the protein CASSLEFGSSGNTIYF.